This TCR beta chain was documented in a study of blood T cell repertoires in COVID-19. The assay was immunoSEQ multiplex PCR, and TCRdb's table has in-frame clones only and misses some. The table shows some 260,000 clones, with approximately 84% occurring only once. V dropped 4 bases and J dropped 3; count of bases not matched to a gene: 5. Germline-derived CDR1 and CDR2 are LGHDT and YNNKEL (reference sequence). This CDR3 is built from 16 residues. The sequenced sample was PBMCs or T cells enriched from blood (not recorded which). This chain joins TRBV3-1 (or the pseudogene TRBV3-2) and TRBJ2-7; 14 bases fit TRBD2. The origin of this receptor is a man in his forties who had recovered from COVID-19. The CDR3 protein is CASSPFGTSGSYEQYF. Here the CDR3 DNA reads TGTGCCAGCAGCCCCTTTGGGACTAGCGGGAGCTACGAGCAGTACTTC.